Shown below are 32 T cell receptor beta chains from a single sample sequenced in a study of vaccination effects on CD4 cells after COVID-19. Repertoires were generated with immunoSEQ multiplex PCR, while TCRdb's copy carries only in-frame clones and drops some. This sample has around 81,000 clones, with 60% to 80% found just once. Sequencing was preceded by expansion of antigen-specific CD4+ T cells with viral peptide pools in the ViraFEST assay. Scientists isolated CD4+ T cells after a roughly 10-day culture period ended. BNT162b2 vaccine or mRNA-1273 vaccine was given to participants in two doses. The antigens for these receptors are not known. The sequencing here drew on CD4+ T cells from PBMCs cultured with HCoV-OC43 spike peptides, taken after COVID-19 vaccination. The subset: HCoV-OC43 spike overlapping peptide pool stimulation. The receptor source for this set is a human donor who received a COVID-19 vaccine.

The chain carries TRBV5-1 and TRBJ2-3; D might be TRBD2 (6 bases). The CDR3 extends over 14 amino acids. The V end lost 4 bases, the J end lost 0 bases, and 9 bases lay between the germline ends. CDR1 and CDR2 from the germline V gene are SGHRS and YFSETQ. The CDR3 nucleotides are TGCGCCAGCAGCCGGACTATTAGCACAGATACGCAGTATTTT. This sequence encodes CASSRTISTDTQYF.

The chain recombines TRBV7-9 with TRBJ2-7, with 8 bases lining up with TRBD1. J was trimmed by 1 base and V by 1 base; bases with no gene match: 3. This CDR3 spans 15 amino acids. CDR1 is SEHNR and CDR2 is FQNEAQ in the germline V gene (reference sequence). CDR3 in DNA: TGTGCCAGCAGCTTAGGGACAGGGCGGTCCTACGAGCAGTACGTC. As protein: CASSLGTGRSYEQYV.

The chain employs TRBV11-2 and TRBJ2-5; TRBD2 aligns across 12 bases. The ends lost 5 bases at V and 5 bases at J; junction bases unmatched: 6. The CDR3 covers 15 residues. CDR1 is SGHAT, CDR2 FQNNGV, per germline. CDR3 sequence (DNA): TGTGCCAGCAGCCAAGGACTAGCGGGATATGAGACCCAGTACTTC. It yields the protein CASSQGLAGYETQYF.

This sequence joins TRBV5-6 and TRBJ1-1; a weak D match, TRBD1 (6 bases). V dropped 4 bases and J dropped 7 bases, with 26 bases sitting between them. Germline loops: CDR1 SGHDT, CDR2 YYEEEE. The CDR3 sequence is 17 residues long. CDR3 DNA sequence: TGTGCCAGCAGCCCTTTTGATCCGGACAGCGAACTGTTTGAAGCTTTCTTT. It is translated as CASSPFDPDSELFEAFF.

The V and J genes are TRBV6-5 and TRBJ2-3; a weak D match, TRBD2 (5 bases). Germline V CDR1 and CDR2: MNHEY, SVGAGI. V was trimmed by 6 bases and J by 0 bases, leaving 13 bases between them. CDR3 length equals 15 residues. CDR3 coding DNA: TGTGCCAGCAGCCAGACCCGGACTAGCACAGATACGCAGTATTTT. Its protein is CASSQTRTSTDTQYF.

The genes are TRBV4-1 and TRBJ1-5; maybe TRBD1 (5 bases). The CDR3 is 15 amino acids. The germline V gene encodes CDR1 MGHRA and CDR2 YSYEKL. The V end was cut by 5 bases, the J end by 1 base, with 12 bases between. CDR3 sequence (DNA): TGCGCCAGCAGCGGGGGGGGGTTAAGCAATCAGCCCCAGCATTTT. Its translation: CASSGGGLSNQPQHF.

The rearrangement links TRBV28 to TRBJ1-3; no clear D gene. There are 15 residues in the CDR3. V was trimmed by 1 base and J by 1 base, leaving 8 bases between them. Germline loops: CDR1 MDHEN, CDR2 SYDVKM. The CDR3 loop reads CASSLSYGSGNTIYF. In nucleotides, the CDR3 is TGTGCCAGCAGTTTATCGTATGGGTCTGGAAACACCATATATTTT.

V usage is TRBV5-6 and J usage is TRBJ1-3, with D hard to call. The CDR3 has 15 amino acids. The V and J ends lost 2 bases and 0 bases respectively, with 9 bases between them. Germline V lookup: CDR1 SGHDT, CDR2 YYEEEE. Here the CDR3 DNA reads TGTGCCAGCAGCTTTTTGGCGGGCTCTGGAAACACCATATATTTT. This codes for CASSFLAGSGNTIYF.

The chain links TRBV18 to TRBJ2-2, with D unresolved. CDR1 and CDR2 (germline): KGHSH, LQKENI. The CDR3 is made up of 13 amino acids. V lost 3 bases and J lost 4, with 6 bases in between. The CDR3 DNA follows: TGTGCCAGCTCACCGGATAGCACCGGGGAGCTGTTTTTT. It yields the protein CASSPDSTGELFF.

The J gene is TRBJ2-1, the V gene TRBV5-4; 9 bases map to TRBD2. This CDR3 contains 17 residues. Trimming took 0 bases from V and 9 from J; bases not matched to a gene: 13. CDR1 is SGHNT, CDR2 YYREEE, per germline (reference sequence). CDR3 protein: CASSLALGNSGGGEQFF. CDR3 DNA sequence: TGTGCCAGCAGCTTGGCCTTAGGTAATAGCGGGGGAGGTGAGCAGTTCTTC.

The chain carries TRBV27 and TRBJ2-4; D perhaps matches TRBD2 (5 bases). This CDR3 spans 13 amino acids. V dropped 8 bases and J dropped 8 bases, with 16 bases sitting between them. In germline, CDR1 is MNHEY, CDR2 SMNVEV (reference sequence). The CDR3 loop is CASRARGRDIQYF. In DNA, the CDR3 is TGTGCCAGCCGGGCTCGGGGAAGGGACATTCAGTACTTC.

J is TRBJ2-7 and V is TRBV2; no definite D call. The V gene's germline CDR1 is SNHLY and CDR2 FYNNEI. The CDR3 is 12 residues long. V lost 4 bases, J lost 4 bases, and 8 bases lay in between. The CDR3 region has the DNA TGTGCCAGCAGTGCCGACGGGTACGAGCAGTACGTC. Translated: CASSADGYEQYV.

The V gene is TRBV2, the J gene TRBJ2-5, with TRBD1 identical over 9 bases. Germline CDR1 is SNHLY and CDR2 is FYNNEI. The J segment lost 5 bases and the V segment lost 6 bases, leaving 4 bases of the junction unmatched. The CDR3 totals 13 residues. The CDR3 DNA reads as TGTGCCAGCAGGGGGACAGGGCTGGAGACCCAGTACTTC. It specifies CASRGTGLETQYF.

The chain couples TRBV2 to TRBJ1-5, with D perhaps matching TRBD1 (6 bases). Trimming cost V 3 bases and J 4 bases, with 10 bases left between them. Germline-derived CDR1 and CDR2 are SNHLY and FYNNEI. The CDR3 runs 14 residues. The chain's CDR3 is CASSDRTANQPQHF. Here the CDR3 DNA reads TGTGCCAGCAGTGATAGGACAGCGAATCAGCCCCAGCATTTT.

The rearrangement joins TRBV21-1 to TRBJ2-3; the table calls TRBD1, which could not be checked here. TRBV21-1 is a recognized pseudogene. The CDR3 length is 16 residues. CDR3: CASSGKWDRSTDTQYF. The CDR3 nucleotides are TGTGCCAGCAGCGGTAAGTGGGACAGATCCACAGATACGCAGTATTTT.

The rearrangement joins TRBV5-8 to TRBJ1-2; TRBD1 matches 11 bases. The CDR3 consists of 15 residues. CDR1 and CDR2 from the germline V gene are SGHTS and YDEGEE. Trimming at V came to 4 bases and at J to 3 bases, leaving 5 bases not matched to a gene. DNA of the CDR3: TGTGCCAGCAGCACCTGGACAGGGGGCGACTATGGCTACACCTTC. The encoded protein is CASSTWTGGDYGYTF.

The V gene is TRBV5-1, the J gene TRBJ1-3; D might be TRBD1 (5 bases). The CDR3 extends over 13 amino acids. Trimming cost V 4 bases and J 8 bases, with 13 bases left between them. Germline V gene data show CDR1 as SGHRS and CDR2 as YFSETQ. The CDR3 region is CASSQAGGDTIYF. The DNA for the CDR3 is TGCGCCAGCAGCCAGGCGGGAGGGGACACCATATATTTT.

V is TRBV7-2 and J is TRBJ2-5; 10 positions match TRBD1. CDR1 SGHTA and CDR2 FQGNSA come from the germline V gene. The length of the CDR3 is 16 residues. The V gene end was trimmed by 3 bases and the J gene end by 3 bases; junction bases not matched to a gene: 7. CDR3 nucleotides: TGTGCCAGCAGCTTCACCGGGACAGGGGTTAAAGAGACCCAGTACTTC. Translating gives CASSFTGTGVKETQYF.

This chain links TRBV9 with TRBJ1-3; 7 nucleotides match TRBD1. The CDR3 is 15 residues long. Trimming took 4 bases from V and 2 from J; bases not matched to a gene: 6. Looked up from germline, CDR1 is SGDLS and CDR2 is YYNGEE. The DNA of the CDR3 is TGTGCCAGCAGCCTCAACAGGGGAACTGGAAACACCATATATTTT. It encodes CASSLNRGTGNTIYF.

This clone has a single count. CDR3 sequence reads: CASSTRQSYNEQFF. CDR3 in DNA: TGTGCCAGCAGCACGAGACAGTCCTACAATGAGCAGTTCTTC. This chain uses TRBV5-6 with TRBJ2-1; tentative D call: TRBD1 (5 bases). The CDR3 totals 14 residues. V gave up 4 bases and J gave up 1 base, with 9 bases separating them. CDR1 is SGHDT and CDR2 is YYEEEE in the germline V gene. Full variable domain (outside the CDR3, taken from reference TRBV5-6 and TRBJ2-1): DAGVTQSPTHLIKTRGQQVTLRCSPKSGHDTVSWYQQALGQGPQFIFQYYEEEERQRGNFPDRFSGHQFPNYSSELNVNALLLGDSALYLCASSTRQSYNEQFFGPGTRLTVL.

This sequence joins TRBV10-1 and TRBJ1-3; a possible D gene is TRBD1 (5 bases). CDR1 WNHNN and CDR2 SYGVQD come from the germline V gene (reference sequence). The V gene lost 3 bases and the J gene lost 7 bases, with 10 bases spanning the gap. The length of the CDR3 is 13 residues. CDR3: CASSEIWGNTIYF. Here the CDR3 DNA reads TGCGCCAGCAGTGAAATTTGGGGGAACACCATATATTTT.

The chain joins TRBV24-1 to TRBJ2-2, with D uncertain. V shed 7 bases and J shed 5 bases, with 16 bases lying between them. CDR1 is KGHDR and CDR2 is SFDVKD in the germline V gene. The CDR3 runs to 15 residues. The CDR3 region has the DNA TGTGCCACCAGATTCGTCCCAGAAGGAACCGGGGAGCTGTTTTTT. Encoded protein: CATRFVPEGTGELFF.

This clone has a handful of counts. The chain combines TRBV19 with TRBJ1-3; D uncertain. The germline gives CDR1 LNHDA, CDR2 SQIVND (reference sequence). The CDR3 sequence is 13 residues long. Between the trimmed V and J ends, which lost 3 bases and 4 bases, there was a span of 7 bases. The CDR3 reads CASSIGYGNTIYF. CDR3 sequence (DNA): TGTGCCAGTAGTATCGGATACGGAAACACCATATATTTT. Complete variable domain (other parts from reference TRBV19 and TRBJ1-3): DGGITQSPKYLFRKEGQNVTLSCEQNLNHDAMYWYRQDPGQGLRLIYYSQIVNDFQKGDIAEGYSVSREKKESFPLTVTSAQKNPTAFYLCASSIGYGNTIYFGEGSWLTVV.

The chain uses TRBV2 and TRBJ1-3; 8 nucleotides match TRBD1. The germline CDR1 and CDR2 sequences are SNHLY and FYNNEI. The trim removed 7 bases at V and 2 bases at J, leaving 1 base unmatched. The CDR3 sequence is 13 residues long. CDR3 sequence reads: CASTDRAGNTIYF. The CDR3 DNA reads as TGTGCCAGCACGGACAGGGCTGGAAACACCATATATTTT. Variable domain in full (rest from reference TRBV2 and TRBJ1-3): EPEVTQTPSHQVTQMGQEVILRCVPISNHLYFYWYRQILGQKVEFLVSFYNNEISEKSEIFDDQFSVERPDGSNFTLKIRSTKLEDSAMYFCASTDRAGNTIYFGEGSWLTVV.

The gene calls are TRBV18 and TRBJ2-1; possibly TRBD1 for D (5 bases). V dropped 2 bases and J dropped 8 bases, with 16 bases sitting between them. The CDR3 extends over 15 amino acids. CDR1 and CDR2 from the germline V gene are KGHSH and LQKENI. This chain's CDR3 is CASSPAPGLRDEQFF. The DNA for the CDR3 is TGTGCCAGCTCACCAGCGCCAGGGCTTCGGGATGAGCAGTTCTTC.

Written as DNA, the CDR3 is TGTGCCACACGCCTAATAACCGGGACAGGGGCCTTGAACACTGAAGCTTTCTTT. This codes for CATRLITGTGALNTEAFF. The chain links TRBV19 to TRBJ1-1, with 10 bases lining up with TRBD1. Trimming at V came to 10 bases and at J to 0 bases, leaving 17 bases not matched to a gene. This CDR3 spans 18 amino acids. Germline CDR1 LNHDA, CDR2 SQIVND (reference sequence).

The V gene is TRBV11-2, the J gene TRBJ1-2, with a possible D match to TRBD1 (5 bases). The CDR3 has 14 amino acids. V was shortened by 0 bases and J by 7 bases, with 12 bases between the two germline ends. CDR1 SGHAT and CDR2 FQNNGV come from the germline V gene. As DNA, the CDR3 is TGTGCCAGCAGCTTAGAAGCAGGGAGGAGTGGCTACACCTTC. Protein product: CASSLEAGRSGYTF.

The chain recombines TRBV10-3 with TRBJ1-2, with 7 bases lining up with TRBD1. With 10 bases clipped from V and 7 bases from J, the junction kept 12 bases outside the gene matches. The germline gives CDR1 ENHRY, CDR2 SYGVKD. This CDR3 spans 13 amino acids. In nucleotides, the CDR3 is TGTGCCACCGGAGGTGACAGGGTGAGTGGCTACACCTTC. Residues: CATGGDRVSGYTF.

The J gene is TRBJ2-6, the V gene TRBV12-3 or TRBV12-4, with D tentatively TRBD1 (5 bases). The CDR3 has 13 residues. V lost 8 bases to trimming and J lost 7 bases, with 12 bases between them. The chain's CDR3 is CASQTVGANVLTF. The DNA of the CDR3 is TGTGCCAGCCAGACAGTGGGAGCCAACGTCCTGACTTTC.

The chain employs TRBV5-1 and TRBJ1-2; the match to TRBD1 covers 7 bases. This CDR3 contains 12 residues. With V trimmed by 7 bases and J by 8 bases, 8 bases remained unmatched. Germline lookup yields CDR1 SGHRS and CDR2 YFSETQ. CDR3 sequence: CASSTGREGYTF. The CDR3 DNA follows: TGCGCCAGCTCGACAGGGCGGGAGGGCTACACCTTC. The full variable domain, completed using reference TRBV5-1 and TRBJ1-2, is KAGVTQTPRYLIKTRGQQVTLSCSPISGHRSVSWYQQTPGQGLQFLFEYFSETQRNKGNFPGRFSGRQFSNSRSEMNVSTLELGDSALYLCASSTGREGYTFGSGTRLTVV.

The chain links TRBV18 to TRBJ1-1, with TRBD1 identical over 11 bases. Germline V lookup: CDR1 KGHSH, CDR2 LQKENI. The V segment lost 3 bases and the J segment 6 bases; nucleotides outside the gene matches: 3. This CDR3 region has 14 residues. For the CDR3, the DNA is TGTGCCAGCTCACCCGGACAGGGGGCCTCTGAAGCTTTCTTT. Amino acids: CASSPGQGASEAFF.

The chain's CDR3 is CASSLDRRGETQYF. CDR3 DNA sequence: TGCGCCAGCAGCTTGGACAGGCGGGGAGAGACCCAGTACTTC. This chain uses TRBV5-1 with TRBJ2-5; tentative D call: TRBD2 (6 bases). Trimming took 0 bases from V and 4 from J, leaving 10 bases between them. CDR1 SGHRS and CDR2 YFSETQ come from the germline V gene. The length of the CDR3 is 14 residues.